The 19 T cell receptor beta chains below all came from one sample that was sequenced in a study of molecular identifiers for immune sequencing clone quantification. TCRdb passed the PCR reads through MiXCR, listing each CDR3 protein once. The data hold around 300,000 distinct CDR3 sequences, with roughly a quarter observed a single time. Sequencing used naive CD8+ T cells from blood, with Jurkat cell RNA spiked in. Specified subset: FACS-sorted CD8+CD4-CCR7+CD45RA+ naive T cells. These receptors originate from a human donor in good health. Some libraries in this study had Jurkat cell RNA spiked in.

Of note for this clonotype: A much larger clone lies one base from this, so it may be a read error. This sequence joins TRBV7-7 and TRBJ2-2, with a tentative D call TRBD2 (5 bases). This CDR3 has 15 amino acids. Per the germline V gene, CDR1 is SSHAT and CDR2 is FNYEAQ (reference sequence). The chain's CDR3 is CASSLDPGSTGELSF. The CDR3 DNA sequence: TGTGCTAGCAGCTTAGATCCGGGGAGTACCGGGGAGCTGTCTTTT.

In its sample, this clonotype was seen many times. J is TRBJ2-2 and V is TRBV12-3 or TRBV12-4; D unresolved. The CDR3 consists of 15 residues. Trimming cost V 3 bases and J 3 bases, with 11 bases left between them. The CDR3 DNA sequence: TGTGCCAGCAGTTTTAGGATTCAGTACACCGGGGAGCTGTTTTTT. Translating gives CASSFRIQYTGELFF.

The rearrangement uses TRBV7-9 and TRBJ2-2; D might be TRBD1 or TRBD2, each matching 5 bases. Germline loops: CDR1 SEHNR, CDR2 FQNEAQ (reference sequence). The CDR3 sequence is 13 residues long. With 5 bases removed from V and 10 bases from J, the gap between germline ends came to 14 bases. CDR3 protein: CASSIRESAELFF. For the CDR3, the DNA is TGTGCCAGCAGCATCAGGGAGAGTGCGGAGCTGTTTTTT.

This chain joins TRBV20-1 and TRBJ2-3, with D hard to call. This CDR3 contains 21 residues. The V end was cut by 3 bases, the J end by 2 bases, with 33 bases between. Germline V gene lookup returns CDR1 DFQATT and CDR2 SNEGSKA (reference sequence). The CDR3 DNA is TGCAGTGCTAGCTCCTATCAATACTATTTCGGGCGCGGACGTCCCACAGATACGCAGTATTTT. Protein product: CSASSYQYYFGRGRPTDTQYF.

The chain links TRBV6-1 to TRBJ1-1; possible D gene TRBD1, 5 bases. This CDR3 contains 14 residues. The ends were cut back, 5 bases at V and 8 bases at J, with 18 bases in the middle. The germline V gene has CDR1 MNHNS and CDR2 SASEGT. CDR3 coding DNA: TGTGCCAGCAGTAAATACGGGGCCGCTAGAGAAGCTTTCTTT. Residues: CASSKYGAAREAFF.

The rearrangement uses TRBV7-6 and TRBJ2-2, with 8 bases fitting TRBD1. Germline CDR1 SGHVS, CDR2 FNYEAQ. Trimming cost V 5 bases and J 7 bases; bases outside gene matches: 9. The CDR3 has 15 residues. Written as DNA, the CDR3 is TGTGCCAGCAGCGATACGGACAGGGTAAACGGGGAGCTGTTTTTT. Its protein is CASSDTDRVNGELFF. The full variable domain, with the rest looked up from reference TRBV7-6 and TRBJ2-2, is GAGVSQSPRYKVTKRGQDVALRCDPISGHVSLYWYRQALGQGPEFLTYFNYEAQQDKSGLPNDRFSAERPEGSISTLTIQRTEQRDSAMYRCASSDTDRVNGELFFGEGSRLTVL.

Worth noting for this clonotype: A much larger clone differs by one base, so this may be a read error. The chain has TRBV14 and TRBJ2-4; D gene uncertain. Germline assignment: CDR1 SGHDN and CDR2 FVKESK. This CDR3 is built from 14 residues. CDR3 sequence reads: CASSPTLANNIQYF. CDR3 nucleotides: TGTGCCAGCAGCCCTACATTAGCCAATAACATTCAGTACTTC.

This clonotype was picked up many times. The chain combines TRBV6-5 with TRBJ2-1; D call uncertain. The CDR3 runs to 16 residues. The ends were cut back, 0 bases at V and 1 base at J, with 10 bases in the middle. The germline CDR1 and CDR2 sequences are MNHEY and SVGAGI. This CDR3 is CASSYSSGESYNEQFF. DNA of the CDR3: TGTGCCAGCAGTTACTCCTCCGGAGAATCCTACAATGAGCAGTTCTTC.

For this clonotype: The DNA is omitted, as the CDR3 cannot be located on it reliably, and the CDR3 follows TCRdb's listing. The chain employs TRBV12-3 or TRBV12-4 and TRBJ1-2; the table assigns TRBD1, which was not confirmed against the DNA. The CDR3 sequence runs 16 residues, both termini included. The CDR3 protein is CASSTSGHPSNYGYTF.

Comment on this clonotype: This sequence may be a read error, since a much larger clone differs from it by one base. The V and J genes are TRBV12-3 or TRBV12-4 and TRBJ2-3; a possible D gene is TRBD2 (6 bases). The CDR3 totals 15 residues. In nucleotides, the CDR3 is TGTGCCAGCAGCGCTTCGAGCGGGCTCACAGAAACGCAGTATTTT. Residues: CASSASSGLTETQYF.

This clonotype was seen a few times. The CDR3 is CASRPPPELAGGPVDTQYF. CDR3 DNA sequence: TGTGCCAGCAGGCCCCCCCCTGAGCTAGCGGGAGGCCCAGTAGATACGCAGTATTTT. The V gene is TRBV6-5, the J gene TRBJ2-3; 11 bases are shared with TRBD2. Germline V gene sequence: CDR1 MNHEY, CDR2 SVGAGI. V shed 6 bases and J 5 bases; nucleotides not matched to a gene: 19. This CDR3 spans 19 amino acids.

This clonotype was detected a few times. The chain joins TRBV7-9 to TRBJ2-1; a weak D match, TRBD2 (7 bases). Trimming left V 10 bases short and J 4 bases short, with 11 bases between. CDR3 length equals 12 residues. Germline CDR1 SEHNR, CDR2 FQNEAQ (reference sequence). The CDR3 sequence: CATGGLYNEQFF. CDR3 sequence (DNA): TGTGCCACGGGGGGCTTGTACAATGAGCAGTTCTTC.

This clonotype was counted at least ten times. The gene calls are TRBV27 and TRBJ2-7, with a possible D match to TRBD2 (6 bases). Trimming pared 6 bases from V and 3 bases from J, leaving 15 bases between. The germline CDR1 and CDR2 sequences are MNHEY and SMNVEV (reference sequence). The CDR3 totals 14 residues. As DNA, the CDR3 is TGTGCCAGCAGAGAGACGGGAGAAGTCTACGAGCAGTACTTC. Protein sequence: CASRETGEVYEQYF.

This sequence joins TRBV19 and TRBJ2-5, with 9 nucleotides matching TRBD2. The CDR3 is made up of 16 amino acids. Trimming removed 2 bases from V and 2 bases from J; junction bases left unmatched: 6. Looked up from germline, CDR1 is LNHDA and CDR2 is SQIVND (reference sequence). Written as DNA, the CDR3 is TGTGCCAGTAGTATATCTGCTAGCGGGGTACAAGAGACCCAGTACTTC. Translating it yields CASSISASGVQETQYF.

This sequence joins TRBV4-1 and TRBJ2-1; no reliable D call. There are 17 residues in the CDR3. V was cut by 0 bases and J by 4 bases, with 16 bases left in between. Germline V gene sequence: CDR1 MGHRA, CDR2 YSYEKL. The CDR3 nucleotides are TGCGCCAGCAGCCAAGAGCCGCCCGGACCAGCTTACAATGAGCAGTTCTTC. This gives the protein CASSQEPPGPAYNEQFF.

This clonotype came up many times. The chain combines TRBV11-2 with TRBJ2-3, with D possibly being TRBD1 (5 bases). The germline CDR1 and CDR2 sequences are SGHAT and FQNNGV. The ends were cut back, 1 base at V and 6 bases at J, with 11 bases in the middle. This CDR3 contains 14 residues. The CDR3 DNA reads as TGTGCCAGCAGCTTAGCAGGGCCGGATGATACGCAGTATTTT. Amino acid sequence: CASSLAGPDDTQYF. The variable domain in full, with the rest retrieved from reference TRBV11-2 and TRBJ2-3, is EAGVAQSPRYKIIEKRQSVAFWCNPISGHATLYWYQQILGQGPKLLIQFQNNGVVDDSQLPKDRFSAERLKGVDSTLKIQPAKLEDSAVYLCASSLAGPDDTQYFGPGTRLTVL.

The CDR3 loop is CASSLEVRVAGELFF. The DNA for the CDR3 is TGTGCCAGCAGCTTAGAGGTGCGGGTGGCCGGGGAGCTGTTTTTT. This sequence joins TRBV11-2 and TRBJ2-2, with a tentative D call TRBD2 (5 bases). From germline, CDR1 is SGHAT and CDR2 FQNNGV. V was shortened by 0 bases and J by 6 bases, with 11 bases between the two germline ends. The CDR3 has 15 amino acids.

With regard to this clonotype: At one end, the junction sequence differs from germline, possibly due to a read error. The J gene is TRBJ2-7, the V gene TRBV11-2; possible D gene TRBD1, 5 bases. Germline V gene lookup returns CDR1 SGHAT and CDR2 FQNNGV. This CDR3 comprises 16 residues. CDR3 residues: CASSGPPQVSSYEQCF. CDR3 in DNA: TGTGCCAGCAGCGGACCTCCACAGGTATCCTCCTACGAGCAGTGCTTC.

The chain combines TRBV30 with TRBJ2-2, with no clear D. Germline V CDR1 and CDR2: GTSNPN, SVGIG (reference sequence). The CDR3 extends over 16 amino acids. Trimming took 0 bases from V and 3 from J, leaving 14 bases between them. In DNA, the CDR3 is TGTGCCTGGAGTGTATACCGGAACACGTACACCGGGGAGCTGTTTTTT. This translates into CAWSVYRNTYTGELFF.